One and the same sample provided the 4 T cell receptor beta chains below, sequenced in a study of OX40 agonist ivuxolimab in advanced cancers. TCRdb keeps only in-frame clones here, not all; method: immunoSEQ multiplex PCR. There are roughly 30,000 clones in the sample; 85% to 95% occur only once, and roughly 10% lies in the top ten. The material sequenced was CD4+ or CD8+ T cells sorted from blood, taken in a trial of the OX40 agonist ivuxolimab. The receptors come from an adult with an advanced solid tumor such as melanoma, head and neck, liver or kidney cancer.

V and J are TRBV7-6 and TRBJ2-7; 7 nucleotides agree with TRBD1. Unmatched junction bases numbered 11, after V lost 4 bases and J lost 2 bases. CDR1 is SGHVS and CDR2 is FNYEAQ in the germline V gene. The CDR3 has 16 residues. In DNA, the CDR3 is TGTGCCAGCAGCTCAAACGTCGGGACAGCAACCTACGAGCAGTACTTC. As protein: CASSSNVGTATYEQYF.

V is TRBV4-1 and J is TRBJ1-1; D is unresolved. This CDR3 is built from 18 residues. CDR1 is MGHRA and CDR2 is YSYEKL in the germline V gene. The V and J ends lost 1 base and 1 base respectively, with 19 bases between them. For the CDR3, the DNA is TGCGCCAGCAGCCAAGTTACCTATCTTGGACCCACGAACACTGAAGCTTTCTTT. Encoded protein: CASSQVTYLGPTNTEAFF.

This clone has more than one count but fewer than ten. The chain is built from TRBV11-2 and TRBJ2-7; D ambiguous. CDR3 length: 15 amino acids. The V gene lost 0 bases and the J gene lost 3 bases, with 12 bases spanning the gap. Germline-derived CDR1 and CDR2 are SGHAT and FQNNGV. In DNA form, the CDR3 reads TGTGCCAGCAGCTTAGATCGCGTAGTAAGCTACGAGCAGTACTTC. Its translation is CASSLDRVVSYEQYF.

The genes are TRBV10-3 and TRBJ2-1, with D possibly matching TRBD1 (6 bases). The CDR3 length is 17 residues. Germline V CDR1 and CDR2: ENHRY, SYGVKD. Trimming removed 3 bases at V and 6 bases at J, with 21 bases between. CDR3 bases: TGTGCCATCAGTGACAACACAGGGAGAGGTACCGTCAATGAGCAGTTCTTC. Translation gives CAISDNTGRGTVNEQFF.